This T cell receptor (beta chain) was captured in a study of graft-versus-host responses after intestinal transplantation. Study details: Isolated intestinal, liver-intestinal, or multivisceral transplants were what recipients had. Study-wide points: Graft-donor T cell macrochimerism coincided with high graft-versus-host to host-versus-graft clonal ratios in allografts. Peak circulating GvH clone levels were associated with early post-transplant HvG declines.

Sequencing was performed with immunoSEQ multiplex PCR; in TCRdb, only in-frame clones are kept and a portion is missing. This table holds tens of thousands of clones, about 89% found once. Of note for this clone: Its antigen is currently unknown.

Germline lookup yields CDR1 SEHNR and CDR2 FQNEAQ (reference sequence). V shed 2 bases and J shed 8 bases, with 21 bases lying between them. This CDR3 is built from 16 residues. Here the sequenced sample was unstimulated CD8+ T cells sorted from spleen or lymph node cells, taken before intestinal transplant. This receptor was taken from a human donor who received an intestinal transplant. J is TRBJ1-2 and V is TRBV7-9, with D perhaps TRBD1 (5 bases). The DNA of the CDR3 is TGTGCCAGCAGCTTAACTCCCGACGTAGGGCGGGACGGCTACACCTTC. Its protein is CASSLTPDVGRDGYTF.